This T cell receptor beta chain was recorded in a study of response to subunit inactivated influenza vaccine. Study-wide results and limits: Authors suggested that a seasonal influenza vaccination recruits few new T cells each time.

Turning to this clonotype: Antigen unknown.

This CDR3 region has 18 residues. Germline values: CDR1 KGHSH, CDR2 LQKENI. V lost 0 bases, J lost 4 bases, and 20 bases lay in between. Via MiXCR, TCRdb re-called the RT-PCR reads, giving one row per CDR3 protein. The data show 300,000 to 350,000 distinct CDR3 sequences, 21% seen once. The chain is built from TRBV18 and TRBJ2-3, with D possibly being TRBD1 or TRBD2 (5 bases each). This receptor was taken from a man aged 45 to 75 who received an inactivated influenza vaccine. The sample here was PBMCs from blood, taken about 20 months after vaccination. This CDR3 reads CASSPPLQGEGNADTQYF. The CDR3 bases are TGTGCCAGCTCACCACCTCTGCAGGGCGAGGGTAACGCAGATACGCAGTATTTT. Full variable domain (outside the CDR3, taken from reference TRBV18 and TRBJ2-3): NAGVMQNPRHLVRRRGQEARLRCSPMKGHSHVYWYRQLPEEGLKFMVYLQKENIIDESGMPKERFSAEFPKEGPSILRIQQVVRGDSAAYFCASSPPLQGEGNADTQYFGPGTRLTVL.